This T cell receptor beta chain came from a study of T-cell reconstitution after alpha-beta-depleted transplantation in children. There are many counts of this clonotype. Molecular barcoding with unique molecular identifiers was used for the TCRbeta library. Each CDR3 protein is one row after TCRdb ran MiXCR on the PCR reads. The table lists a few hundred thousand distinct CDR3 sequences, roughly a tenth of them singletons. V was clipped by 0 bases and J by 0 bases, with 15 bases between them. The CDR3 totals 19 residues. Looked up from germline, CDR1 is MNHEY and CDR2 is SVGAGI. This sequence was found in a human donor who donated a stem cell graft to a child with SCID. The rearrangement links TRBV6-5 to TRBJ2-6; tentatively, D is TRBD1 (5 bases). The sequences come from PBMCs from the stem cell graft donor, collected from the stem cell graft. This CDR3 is CASSYSWGRVPSGANVLTF. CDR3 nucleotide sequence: TGTGCCAGCAGTTACTCTTGGGGCAGGGTCCCCTCTGGGGCCAACGTCCTGACTTTC.